The 31 T cell receptor beta chains below come from one sample, sequenced in a study of OX40 agonist ivuxolimab in advanced cancers. Receptors were amplified or captured by the immunoSEQ multiplex PCR assay. TCRdb's version of the immuneACCESS table is confined to in-frame rearrangements and falls short of the full clone set. An unresolved V gene accounts for under half of the shortfall where checked; the remainder is of unknown origin. This sample is represented by tens of thousands of clones; roughly three quarters of them were singletons. Clones ranked in the top ten supply about 5% of the sample. The sample consisted of CD4+ or CD8+ T cells sorted from blood, taken in a trial of the OX40 agonist ivuxolimab. These receptors all come from an adult with an advanced solid tumor such as melanoma, head and neck, liver or kidney cancer.

A note on this clone: A junction end diverges from the germline sequence, so it may reflect a read error. The gene calls are TRBV5-1 and TRBJ2-7; 9 bases are shared with TRBD1. This CDR3 is built from 16 residues. In germline, CDR1 is SGHRS, CDR2 YFSETQ. CDR3 sequence: CASSPRATGGAYERYF. The CDR3 DNA sequence: TGCGCCAGCAGCCCTCGGGCGACAGGGGGGGCCTACGAGCGGTACTTC. Full variable domain (remainder filled in from reference TRBV5-1 and TRBJ2-7): KAGVTQTPRYLIKTRGQQVTLSCSPISGHRSVSWYQQTPGQGLQFLFEYFSETQRNKGNFPGRFSGRQFSNSRSEMNVSTLELGDSALYLCASSPRATGGAYERYFGPGTRLTVT.

The genes are TRBV28 and TRBJ2-7; 7 nucleotides line up with TRBD2. V lost 3 bases, J lost 0 bases, and 5 bases stayed unmatched. The CDR3 consists of 15 residues. CDR1 is MDHEN and CDR2 is SYDVKM in the germline V gene. CDR3: CASSLWAGASYEQYF. CDR3 DNA: TGTGCCAGCAGTTTGTGGGCGGGAGCCTCCTACGAGCAGTACTTC.

The rearrangement uses TRBV7-9 and TRBJ1-2; 10 bases agree with TRBD1. This CDR3 contains 15 residues. V was pared by 1 base and J by 7 bases, with 6 bases of the junction left unmatched. Germline CDR1 and CDR2: SEHNR and FQNEAQ (reference sequence). DNA for the CDR3: TGTGCCAGCAGCTTAGGACGGGACAGGGGTGGTGGCTACACCTTC. Encoded protein: CASSLGRDRGGGYTF.

The chain has TRBV11-2 and TRBJ2-7, with TRBD1 matching over 7 bases. The CDR3 is made up of 16 amino acids. Germline V lookup: CDR1 SGHAT, CDR2 FQNNGV. Losses at the gene ends were 3 bases for V and 2 bases for J; bases not matched to a gene: 10. The CDR3 bases are TGTGCCAGCAGCTTTCAACACAGGGGCTGGGCCTACGAGCAGTACTTC. Amino acid sequence: CASSFQHRGWAYEQYF.

The chain carries TRBV2 and TRBJ2-5; 11 nucleotides line up with TRBD2. Germline CDR1 and CDR2: SNHLY and FYNNEI. The CDR3 has 15 amino acids. Unmatched junction bases numbered 5, after V lost 6 bases and J lost 2 bases. The CDR3 coding sequence is TGTGCCAGCAGCTTTAGCGGGAGGGGACAAGAGACCCAGTACTTC. As protein: CASSFSGRGQETQYF.

A few counts support this clone. V usage is TRBV10-3 and J usage is TRBJ2-2; D unclear. This CDR3 spans 15 amino acids. Germline CDR1 and CDR2: ENHRY and SYGVKD. Trimming stripped 4 bases from V and 3 bases from J, with 12 bases between. As DNA, the CDR3 is TGTGCCATCAGTGCGGACCGGACGTACACCGGGGAGCTGTTTTTT. Protein sequence: CAISADRTYTGELFF.

The J gene is TRBJ2-7, the V gene TRBV6-5, with TRBD1 as a possible D gene (5 bases). Trimming shortened V by 5 bases and J by 3 bases, and 14 bases separated the two germline ends. Per the germline V gene, CDR1 is MNHEY and CDR2 is SVGAGI. The CDR3 sequence is 14 residues long. CDR3 nucleotide sequence: TGTGCCAGCAGTCGTCAGGGCCTACTCTACGAGCAGTACTTC. Its translation: CASSRQGLLYEQYF.

This clone was seen once. This chain connects TRBV7-9 to TRBJ2-2; TRBD2 might be the D (6 bases). The germline V and J ends were trimmed by 0 bases and 2 bases, with 7 bases remaining between them. This CDR3 is 15 amino acids long. Germline loops: CDR1 SEHNR, CDR2 FQNEAQ (reference sequence). This CDR3 reads CASSLAGGNTGELFF. The CDR3 region has the DNA TGTGCCAGCAGCTTAGCGGGGGGAAACACCGGGGAGCTGTTTTTT.

A note on this clone: Since the CDR3 does not end with the conserved phenylalanine or tryptophan, this likely comes from a read error. The V gene is TRBV18, the J gene TRBJ1-2; D gene ambiguous. CDR1 is KGHSH, CDR2 LQKENI, per germline. This CDR3 has 13 residues. The V gene lost 3 bases and the J gene lost 4 bases, with 9 bases spanning the gap. The chain's CDR3 is CASSPLETYGYTL. The CDR3 region has the DNA TGTGCCAGCTCACCCCTGGAGACCTATGGCTACACCCTC.

The gene calls are TRBV9 and TRBJ1-1; TRBD1 agrees at 7 bases. With 4 bases clipped from V and 6 bases from J, the junction kept 12 bases outside the gene matches. This CDR3 region has 15 residues. Germline V lookup: CDR1 SGDLS, CDR2 YYNGEE. The CDR3 nucleotides are TGTGCCAGCAGCTCAACACAGGGGATACGCGCTGAAGCTTTCTTT. The encoded protein is CASSSTQGIRAEAFF. The full variable domain, its missing parts supplied by reference TRBV9 and TRBJ1-1, is DSGVTQTPKHLITATGQRVTLRCSPRSGDLSVYWYQQSLDQGLQFLIQYYNGEERAKGNILERFSAQQFPDLHSELNLSSLELGDSALYFCASSSTQGIRAEAFFGQGTRLTVV.

The genes are TRBV5-1 and TRBJ2-5; TRBD1 matches 7 bases. The germline CDR1 and CDR2 sequences are SGHRS and YFSETQ. The CDR3 sequence is 15 residues long. Trimming cost V 0 bases and J 2 bases; bases outside gene matches: 4. The CDR3 nucleotides read TGCGCCAGCAGCTTGGAATTGGACAGGCAAGAGACCCAGTACTTC. The encoded protein is CASSLELDRQETQYF.

The chain uses TRBV18 and TRBJ2-5; D tentatively fits TRBD1 or TRBD2 (5 bases each). The germline V gene has CDR1 KGHSH and CDR2 LQKENI. Trimming cost V 3 bases and J 11 bases, with 13 bases left between them. This CDR3 region has 12 residues. CDR3 amino acids: CASSPDEGEQYF. CDR3 in DNA: TGTGCCAGCTCACCCGACGAAGGGGAGCAGTACTTC.

The chain uses TRBV9 and TRBJ2-5; perhaps TRBD2 as D (6 bases). In germline, CDR1 is SGDLS, CDR2 YYNGEE. Trimming removed 4 bases from V and 4 bases from J, with 14 bases in between. There are 14 residues in the CDR3. The CDR3 reads CASSLGLPRETQYF. CDR3 in DNA: TGTGCCAGCAGCCTGGGACTCCCAAGAGAGACCCAGTACTTC.

The V and J genes are TRBV23-1 and TRBJ2-5, with D unclear. TRBV23-1 falls under the ORF class, with uncertain function. The CDR3 is 13 residues long. V lost 10 bases, J lost 2 bases, and 14 bases lay in between. CDR3 in amino acids: CATKRSSQETQYF. CDR3 bases: TGCGCCACGAAGAGATCATCACAAGAGACCCAGTACTTC.

The chain is built from TRBV18 and TRBJ2-5; unclear D gene. Trimming left V 3 bases short and J 2 bases short, with 7 bases between. The CDR3 extends over 13 amino acids. CDR1 and CDR2 from the germline V gene are KGHSH and LQKENI. The CDR3 bases are TGTGCCAGCTCACCGTTCGGACAAGAGACCCAGTACTTC. This gives the protein CASSPFGQETQYF.

V and J are TRBV29-1 and TRBJ2-2, with 12 bases that match TRBD2. Per the germline V gene, CDR1 is SQVTM and CDR2 is ANQGSEA. CDR3 length: 16 amino acids. Germline trimming cut 3 bases from V and 3 bases from J; bases unmatched to any gene: 5. Written as DNA, the CDR3 is TGCAGCGTTGAGCTAGCGGGGGGGCACTACACCGGGGAGCTGTTTTTT. Its protein is CSVELAGGHYTGELFF.

The genes are TRBV11-2 and TRBJ1-1; a possible D gene is TRBD1 (5 bases). Trimming shortened V by 3 bases and J by 0 bases, and 8 bases separated the two germline ends. Germline CDR1 reads SGHAT; CDR2 reads FQNNGV. This CDR3 region has 14 residues. The CDR3 is CASSLTAMNTEAFF. The CDR3 DNA is TGTGCCAGCAGCTTGACAGCCATGAACACTGAAGCTTTCTTT.

This clone was recorded a few times. The chain uses TRBV27 and TRBJ2-1; weak D call: TRBD1 (6 bases). Germline V CDR1 and CDR2: MNHEY, SMNVEV (reference sequence). Trimming stripped 5 bases from V and 4 bases from J, with 15 bases between. The CDR3 loop spans 15 amino acids. The CDR3: CASSPTGSWYNEQFF. DNA for the CDR3: TGTGCCAGCAGTCCAACAGGGTCGTGGTACAATGAGCAGTTCTTC.

This rearrangement joins TRBV11-3 to TRBJ2-5; D may be TRBD1 (5 bases). The J call may be wrong; the DNA end is better matched by TRBJ2-7. Germline V gene sequence: CDR1 SGHNT, CDR2 YENEEA. The CDR3 contains 14 residues. The CDR3 reads CASSLTGSSYEQYF. The CDR3 DNA follows: TGTGCCAGCAGCTTAACAGGTAGCTCCTACGAGCAGTACTTC.

V usage is TRBV5-8 and J usage is TRBJ2-3; 7 bases fit TRBD1. The CDR3 is 16 amino acids. Losses at the gene ends were 0 bases for V and 2 bases for J; bases not matched to a gene: 6. Germline values: CDR1 SGHTS, CDR2 YDEGEE. Here the CDR3 DNA reads TGTGCCAGCAGCTTGGGAGCCGGGACAGCCACAGATACGCAGTATTTT. It is translated as CASSLGAGTATDTQYF.

V usage is TRBV11-3 and J usage is TRBJ2-2; a weak D match, TRBD1 (6 bases). The length of the CDR3 is 15 residues. The germline gives CDR1 SGHNT, CDR2 YENEEA. The V and J ends lost 5 bases and 3 bases respectively, with 13 bases between them. CDR3 residues: CASSTRGWDTGELFF. The CDR3 bases are TGTGCCAGCAGCACAAGGGGGTGGGACACCGGGGAGCTGTTTTTT. The full variable domain, completed using reference TRBV11-3 and TRBJ2-2, is EAGVVQSPRYKIIEKKQPVAFWCNPISGHNTLYWYLQNLGQGPELLIRYENEEAVDDSQLPKDRFSAERLKGVDSTLKIQPAELGDSAVYLCASSTRGWDTGELFFGEGSRLTVL.

The chain joins TRBV27 to TRBJ2-2, with D possibly being TRBD2 (6 bases). The V gene lost 5 bases and the J gene lost 2 bases, with 9 bases spanning the gap. The germline CDR1 and CDR2 sequences are MNHEY and SMNVEV (reference sequence). This CDR3 region has 14 residues. This CDR3 reads CASSPGLNTGELFF. CDR3 DNA: TGTGCCAGCAGTCCGGGACTCAACACCGGGGAGCTGTTTTTT.

This chain connects TRBV4-3 to TRBJ1-6, with D unclear. The length of the CDR3 is 15 residues. Germline CDR1 LGHNA, CDR2 YSLEER. Trimming pared 0 bases from V and 7 bases from J, leaving 10 bases between. The CDR3 spells CASSQDLQRNSPLHF. DNA for the CDR3: TGCGCCAGCAGCCAAGATCTACAGAGGAATTCACCCCTCCACTTT.

The chain uses TRBV30 and TRBJ2-7; unclear D gene. V shed 2 bases and J shed 4 bases, with 6 bases lying between them. Germline V CDR1 and CDR2: GTSNPN, SVGIG (reference sequence). This CDR3 has 11 residues. The CDR3, as DNA: TGTGCCTGGAGTAGCGCGTACGAGCAGTACTTC. Protein sequence: CAWSSAYEQYF. The variable domain in full, completed from reference TRBV30 and TRBJ2-7, reads SQTIHQWPATLVQPVGSPLSLECTVEGTSNPNLYWYRQAAGRGLQLLFYSVGIGQISSEVPQNLSASRPQDRQFILSSKKLLLSDSGFYLCAWSSAYEQYFGPGTRLTVT.

The CDR3 DNA is TGCAGCACCCTCACTACTAGCACAGATACGCAGTATTTT. Protein sequence: CSTLTTSTDTQYF. The chain joins TRBV29-1 to TRBJ2-3; D unclear. Trimming stripped 8 bases from V and 0 bases from J, with 12 bases between. This CDR3 region has 13 residues. Germline CDR1 and CDR2: SQVTM and ANQGSEA.

V is TRBV4-1 and J is TRBJ1-3, with TRBD1 as a possible D gene (5 bases). Germline CDR1 and CDR2: MGHRA and YSYEKL. The CDR3 spans 16 residues. V shed 1 base and J shed 4 bases, with 14 bases lying between them. Written as DNA, the CDR3 is TGCGCCAGCAGCCAAGGCCCGGGGCCGGGGGGAAACACCATATATTTT. Protein product: CASSQGPGPGGNTIYF.

In its sample, this clone was seen once. The chain links TRBV5-6 to TRBJ2-1, with 7 bases matching TRBD1. CDR1 and CDR2 (germline): SGHDT, YYEEEE. This CDR3 has 15 amino acids. V dropped 3 bases and J dropped 6; count of bases not matched to a gene: 9. This CDR3 reads CASSSPGTDPNEQFF. For the CDR3, the DNA is TGTGCCAGCAGCTCCCCCGGGACAGATCCCAATGAGCAGTTCTTC.

The chain uses TRBV5-8 and TRBJ2-6, with D hard to call. V was cut by 3 bases and J by 7 bases, with 8 bases left in between. Germline V CDR1 and CDR2: SGHTS, YDEGEE. This CDR3 region has 13 residues. The CDR3 region has the DNA TGTGCCAGCAGCTGGGCTGCAGCCAACGTCCTGACTTTC. This sequence encodes CASSWAAANVLTF. The variable domain in full, with the rest retrieved from reference TRBV5-8 and TRBJ2-6, is EAGVTQSPTHLIKTRGQQATLRCSPISGHTSVYWYQQALGLGLQFLLWYDEGEERNRGNFPPRFSGRQFPNYSSELNVNALELEDSALYLCASSWAAANVLTFGAGSRLTVL.

The chain employs TRBV7-3 and TRBJ2-1; 8 bases agree with TRBD2. V was pared by 1 base and J by 0 bases, with 2 bases of the junction left unmatched. This CDR3 spans 16 amino acids. Germline V CDR1 and CDR2: SGHTA, FQGTGA. The CDR3 nucleotides read TGTGCCAGCAGCTTAAGCGGGGGGAGCTCCTACAATGAGCAGTTCTTC. The encoded protein is CASSLSGGSSYNEQFF.

This clone has just a few counts. The chain carries TRBV7-8 and TRBJ1-4; D is ambiguous. The CDR3 totals 11 residues. V lost 6 bases, J lost 5 bases, and 4 bases lay in between. Germline V gene sequence: CDR1 SGHVS, CDR2 FQNEAQ. The CDR3 is CASSLNEKLFF. CDR3 bases: TGTGCCAGCAGTTTAAATGAAAAACTGTTTTTT.

Only a few counts were recorded for this clone. V and J are TRBV25-1 and TRBJ2-7; perhaps TRBD1 as D (5 bases). The V end lost 6 bases, the J end lost 3 bases, and 12 bases lay between the germline ends. Germline V gene data show CDR1 as MGHDK and CDR2 as SYGVNS. The CDR3 has 13 amino acids. CDR3 DNA sequence: TGTGCCAGCAGAGGACAAGGGAACTACGAGCAGTACTTC. Translated: CASRGQGNYEQYF.